These T cell receptor beta chains were read from a single sample in a study of T cell responses to AZD1222 COVID-19 vaccine. Profiled with immunoSEQ multiplex PCR; TCRdb holds only in-frame clones, not every one. This sample carries more than 150,000 clones, 70% to 90% of them seen once, and the ten largest clones take around 5.8%. The specimen was peripheral blood, collected on day 0 of AZD1222 vaccination. Receptors were obtained from an adult in good health. Each CDR3 is given with its conserved first and last residue. The order of the fields is clone size, V gene, J gene, D gene, CDR3 protein, CDR3 DNA. The D gene is left open where the match is weak. Only some rows state a clone size, as once, few, many or a class for expanded clones.

>NA|TRBV28|TRBJ1-2|NA
CASMSRGTHGYTF
TGTGCCAGCATGAGCAGGGGAACTCATGGCTACACCTTC
>NA|TRBV11-2|TRBJ2-5|NA
CASSLGETQYF
TGTGCCAGCAGCTTAGGAGAGACCCAGTACTTC
>few|TRBV28|TRBJ1-5|TRBD1
CASSFTGTGMHQPQHF
TGTGCCAGCAGTTTCACCGGGACAGGGATGCATCAGCCCCAGCATTTT
>NA|TRBV28|TRBJ2-2|NA
CASSFGQGYTGELFF
TGTGCCAGCAGTTTTGGGCAGGGTTATACCGGGGAGCTGTTTTTT
>once|TRBV11-2|TRBJ2-7|TRBD1
CASSSGQGPITLYEQYF
TGTGCCAGCAGCTCCGGACAGGGGCCGATTACCCTCTACGAGCAGTACTTC
>few|TRBV30|TRBJ1-6|TRBD1
CAEKQGSSYNSPLHF
TGTGCCGAGAAACAGGGGAGCTCCTATAATTCACCCCTCCACTTT
>NA|TRBV7-2|TRBJ2-7|NA
CASSSIVSYEQYF
TGTGCCAGCAGCTCCATCGTATCCTACGAGCAGTACTTC
>NA|TRBV6-5|TRBJ1-1|TRBD1
CASSYGKQGGAFF
TGTGCCAGCAGTTACGGAAAACAGGGGGGAGCTTTCTTT
>NA|TRBV7-2|TRBJ2-7|TRBD1
CASSLLGQVSYEQYF
TGTGCCAGCAGCTTATTGGGACAGGTCTCCTACGAGCAGTACTTC
>NA|TRBV4-1|TRBJ2-7|TRBD1
CASGRGTGNEQYF
TGCGCCAGTGGGAGAGGGACAGGGAACGAGCAGTACTTC
>once|TRBV7-6|TRBJ2-7|TRBD1
CASSSRGGQGNEQYF
TGTGCCAGCAGCTCCCGCGGGGGACAGGGAAACGAGCAGTACTTC
>NA|TRBV7-2|TRBJ1-1|TRBD1
CASSLGGTGTMNTEAFF
TGTGCCAGCAGCTTAGGGGGGACAGGGACTATGAACACTGAAGCTTTCTTT
>NA|TRBV28|TRBJ1-2|TRBD1
CASSIQGAGYGYTF
TGTGCCAGCAGTATACAGGGGGCAGGGTATGGCTACACCTTC
>NA|TRBV11-2|TRBJ1-4|TRBD1
CASSPGQDFYEKLFF
TGTGCCAGCAGCCCCGGACAGGATTTTTATGAAAAACTGTTTTTT
>once|TRBV7-2|TRBJ1-5|TRBD1
CASSARGTDYSNQPQHF
TGTGCCAGCAGCGCGAGGGGGACAGATTATAGCAATCAGCCCCAGCATTTT
>NA|TRBV10-2|TRBJ2-6|NA
CATEDGNSGANVLTF
TGCGCCACCGAAGACGGAAACTCTGGGGCCAACGTCCTGACTTTC
>NA|TRBV30|TRBJ2-7|TRBD1
CAWTGTVTYEQYF
TGTGCCTGGACCGGGACAGTAACCTACGAGCAGTACTTC
>NA|TRBV7-6|TRBJ2-7|TRBD1
CASSLRQGTRDEQYF
TGTGCCAGCAGCTTACGACAGGGAACGCGGGACGAGCAGTACTTC
>few|TRBV24-1|TRBJ1-3|TRBD1
CATSDSGTAHGNTIYF
TGTGCCACCAGTGATTCGGGGACAGCCCATGGAAACACCATATATTTT
>once|TRBV7-3|TRBJ2-2|NA
CASSSLGAGSRGELFF
TGTGCCAGCAGCTCCCTCGGGGCCGGGTCGAGAGGGGAGCTGTTTTTT
>NA|TRBV2|TRBJ1-5|NA
CASSDEVNQPQHF
TGTGCCAGCAGTGATGAGGTCAATCAGCCCCAGCATTTT
>NA|TRBV27|TRBJ1-1|TRBD1
CASSLAGTGGTEAFF
TGTGCCAGCAGTCTAGCGGGGACAGGGGGCACTGAAGCTTTCTTT
>NA|TRBV27|TRBJ2-1|TRBD2
CASSPGLAGGDNEQFF
TGTGCCAGCAGTCCAGGACTAGCGGGGGGGGACAATGAGCAGTTCTTC
>NA|TRBV12-3/TRBV12-4|TRBJ2-2|NA
CASSSRHGELFF
TGTGCCAGCAGTTCCCGGCACGGGGAGCTGTTTTTT
>NA|TRBV13|TRBJ1-2|TRBD1
CASSVGQGGSNYGYTF
TGTGCCAGCAGCGTCGGACAGGGCGGATCTAACTATGGCTACACCTTC
>NA|TRBV29-1|TRBJ1-5|TRBD1
CSVDREGGQPQHF
TGCAGCGTGGACAGGGAAGGAGGACAGCCCCAGCATTTT
>NA|TRBV27|TRBJ1-5|TRBD1
CASSTGQFNQPQHF
TGTGCCAGCAGTACGGGACAGTTCAATCAGCCCCAGCATTTT
>NA|TRBV18|TRBJ1-1|NA
CASSPSSGTAEAFF
TGTGCCAGCTCACCATCATCAGGTACAGCTGAAGCTTTCTTT
>NA|TRBV25-1|TRBJ1-4|NA
CASSDPAGLSNEKLFF
TGTGCCAGCAGTGACCCCGCGGGTCTCAGTAATGAAAAACTGTTTTTT